One and the same sample provided the 16 T cell receptor beta chains below, sequenced in a study of blood T cells in healthy people across ages. Using a J-beta primer mix together with a sample-barcoded 5' primer, a second PCR was run for about 7 to 12 cycles. Using its own MiXCR run on the 5' RACE reads, TCRdb lists one record per CDR3 protein. The table has approximately 810,000 distinct CDR3 sequences, 29% seen once. The sample was blood. These receptors were taken from a woman older than 75 in good health.

This clonotype was seen many times. The CDR3 DNA reads TGTGCCAGCAGCCAATTACAGAGCATGAACACTGAAGCTTTCTTT. Amino acid sequence: CASSQLQSMNTEAFF. The chain joins TRBV7-2 to TRBJ1-1; D not certain. The CDR3 spans 15 residues. V was pared by 5 bases and J by 0 bases, with 13 bases between. Germline V gives CDR1 SGHTA, CDR2 FQGNSA.

As concerns this clonotype: A read error may explain this, as a much larger clone is one base away. J is TRBJ2-5 and V is TRBV20-1; 7 positions match TRBD2. The CDR3 runs 12 residues. The junction had 8 bases not matched to a gene; V was cut back by 4 bases and J by 9 bases. Germline CDR1 DFQATT, CDR2 SNEGSKA (reference sequence). CDR3 loop: CSAIRAGEPQYF. The CDR3 bases are TGCAGTGCTATTCGGGCGGGGGAGCCCCAGTACTTC.

This clonotype showed up just a few times. The chain recombines TRBV29-1 with TRBJ1-1, with D unclear. This CDR3 has 13 residues. V was trimmed by 3 bases and J by 3 bases, leaving 11 bases between them. The germline CDR1 and CDR2 sequences are SQVTM and ANQGSEA. CDR3 in amino acids: CSVEDRRDTEAFF. For the CDR3, the DNA is TGCAGCGTTGAGGACCGGAGGGACACTGAAGCTTTCTTT.

Remarks on this clonotype: Since a much larger clone is just one base distant, this may be a read error. CDR3 region: CASSSGGQESYEQYF. The CDR3 nucleotides read TGTGCCAGCAGCTCGGGAGGACAGGAGTCCTACGAGCAGTACTTC. The V gene is TRBV5-4, the J gene TRBJ2-7, with D perhaps assigned TRBD1 or TRBD2 (7 bases each). Germline V lookup: CDR1 SGHNT, CDR2 YYREEE (reference sequence). Trimming shortened V by 3 bases and J by 1 base, and 14 bases separated the two germline ends. The CDR3 is 15 residues long.

In its sample, this clonotype was seen a few times. The V and J genes are TRBV7-9 and TRBJ2-2; no clear D gene. Trimming stripped 1 base from V and 4 bases from J, with 4 bases between. CDR3 length: 13 amino acids. CDR1 is SEHNR and CDR2 is FQNEAQ in the germline V gene (reference sequence). CDR3 in amino acids: CASSLEATGELFF. The CDR3 region has the DNA TGTGCCAGCAGCTTAGAAGCCACCGGGGAGCTGTTTTTT. The whole variable domain, filled in from reference TRBV7-9 and TRBJ2-2, reads DTGVSQNPRHKITKRGQNVTFRCDPISEHNRLYWYRQTLGQGPEFLTYFQNEAQLEKSRLLSDRFSAERPKGSFSTLEIQRTEQGDSAMYLCASSLEATGELFFGEGSRLTVL.

CDR3 sequence: CASSSDRGLGYTEAFF. The CDR3 nucleotides are TGTGCCAGCAGTTCGGACAGGGGTTTAGGTTACACTGAAGCTTTCTTT. The V gene is TRBV6-2 or TRBV6-3, the J gene TRBJ1-1; 9 bases line up with TRBD1. The CDR3 extends over 16 amino acids. With 4 bases clipped from V and 3 bases from J, the junction kept 9 bases outside the gene matches. Looked up from germline, CDR1 is MNHEY and CDR2 is SVGEGT.

This clonotype came up many times. V is TRBV7-9 and J is TRBJ1-1, with 12 bases identical to TRBD1. V gave up 5 bases and J gave up 5 bases; unmatched junction bases: 12. Germline-derived CDR1 and CDR2 are SEHNR and FQNEAQ (reference sequence). The CDR3 totals 17 residues. The CDR3 DNA reads as TGTGCCAGCAGCCAAGATCCGGGACAGGGGGCTGGAACTGAAGCTTTCTTT. This codes for CASSQDPGQGAGTEAFF.

A note on this clonotype: Its ends do not fully match the called genes, so a read error is possible. The J gene is TRBJ2-5, the V gene TRBV6-1; D may be TRBD2 (5 bases). The end of the DNA is better explained by TRBJ2-7, so the J call may be wrong. Germline values: CDR1 MNHNS, CDR2 SASEGT. The CDR3 length is 13 residues. In nucleotides, the CDR3 is TGTGCCAACAGTGAGGGTGGCGGATACGAGCAGTACTTC. Translation: CANSEGGGYEQYF.

The genes are TRBV11-3 and TRBJ2-1; D is unclear. CDR3 length: 14 amino acids. Germline V gene sequence: CDR1 SGHNT, CDR2 YENEEA. Trimming took off 5 bases at V and 9 bases at J, with 17 bases between the two ends. The CDR3 region is CASSPPGMASEQFF. CDR3 sequence (DNA): TGTGCCAGCAGCCCCCCTGGGATGGCTAGTGAGCAGTTCTTC. The full variable domain, with the rest looked up from reference TRBV11-3 and TRBJ2-1, is EAGVVQSPRYKIIEKKQPVAFWCNPISGHNTLYWYLQNLGQGPELLIRYENEEAVDDSQLPKDRFSAERLKGVDSTLKIQPAELGDSAVYLCASSPPGMASEQFFGPGTRLTVL.

The chain carries TRBV7-2 and TRBJ2-7; 13 nucleotides align to TRBD2. CDR3 length: 16 residues. Germline V lookup: CDR1 SGHTA, CDR2 FQGNSA. The V segment lost 5 bases and the J segment 2 bases; nucleotides outside the gene matches: 6. The CDR3 spells CASSLRLAGGPYEQYF. The CDR3 DNA reads as TGTGCCAGCAGCCTGAGACTAGCGGGAGGCCCCTACGAGCAGTACTTC.

As regards this clonotype: Since a much larger clone is just one base distant, this may be a read error. This sequence joins TRBV11-2 and TRBJ2-7, with D possibly TRBD2 on 6 matching bases. CDR3 size: 14 residues. Germline V CDR1 and CDR2: SGHAT, FQNNGV. V shed 1 base and J shed 7 bases, with 14 bases lying between them. The CDR3 loop reads CASSLGGAFGEQYF. Here the CDR3 DNA reads TGTGCCAGCAGCTTAGGCGGGGCGTTCGGTGAGCAGTACTTC.

The V call is TRBV7-2, the J call TRBJ1-2; the match to TRBD1 covers 7 bases. Germline V gene data show CDR1 as SGHTA and CDR2 as FQGNSA. The CDR3 sequence is 13 residues long. Trimming removed 1 base from V and 8 bases from J; junction bases left unmatched: 4. The CDR3 nucleotides read TGTGCCAGCAGCTTAGGGACAGGTTGGGGCTACACCTTC. Residues: CASSLGTGWGYTF.

This clonotype was recorded many times. The chain is built from TRBV3-1 and TRBJ2-3; 7 bases are shared with TRBD1. This CDR3 comprises 14 residues. V shed 8 bases and J 0 bases; nucleotides not matched to a gene: 5. Germline-derived CDR1 and CDR2 are LGHDT and YNNKEL (reference sequence). The CDR3 protein is CASGTVTSTDTQYF. CDR3 DNA: TGTGCCAGCGGGACAGTGACTAGCACAGATACGCAGTATTTT.

The table lists this clonotype with many counts. The rearrangement links TRBV24-1 to TRBJ2-5, with TRBD2 matching 8 bases. The CDR3 extends over 18 amino acids. V lost 4 bases, J lost 5 bases, and 17 bases stayed unmatched. Germline V gene lookup returns CDR1 KGHDR and CDR2 SFDVKD. The CDR3 region is CATSDPLGGSGGAETQYF. CDR3 sequence (DNA): TGTGCCACCAGTGACCCCCTTGGGGGCAGCGGGGGAGCGGAGACCCAGTACTTC.

In regard to this clonotype: A much larger clone lies a single base off, so this may be a read error. The genes are TRBV11-2 and TRBJ2-4, with D possibly matching TRBD2 (6 bases). With 4 bases removed from V and 13 bases from J, the gap between germline ends came to 26 bases. The CDR3 is made up of 16 amino acids. Per germline, CDR1 SGHAT and CDR2 FQNNGV. The CDR3 here is CASSSAYGEVGNWQYF. CDR3 nucleotide sequence: TGTGCCAGCAGCTCAGCTTACGGGGAGGTAGGGAACTGGCAGTACTTC.

This clonotype was picked up many times. The chain joins TRBV2 to TRBJ2-7; no firm D call. Trimming took 2 bases from V and 10 from J, leaving 15 bases between them. The CDR3 totals 13 residues. From germline, CDR1 is SNHLY and CDR2 FYNNEI. CDR3 in amino acids: CASSESPGFTQYF. The CDR3 DNA reads as TGTGCCAGCAGTGAATCACCTGGATTTACCCAGTACTTC.